Listed below are T cell receptor beta chains from one sample, sequenced in a study of blood T cells in healthy people across ages. TCRdb used MiXCR to reprocess the 5' RACE reads, holding one entry per CDR3 protein. Of around 2 million distinct CDR3 sequences in the sample, roughly two fifths were seen once. The sequencing input was blood. The source is a human donor in good health. Both conserved end residues are part of each CDR3. Not every row has a clone size; where given, it reads once, few, many or a size class.

J | V | size | length | CDR3
TRBJ1-5 | TRBV20-1 | NA | 15 | CSARRQTGGNQPQHF
TRBJ2-7 | TRBV6-1 | NA | 13 | CASRPGTAGEQYF
TRBJ2-7 | TRBV7-9 | NA | 14 | CASSASGSSYEQYF
TRBJ2-3 | TRBV29-1 | few | 12 | CSVGMAPDTQYF
TRBJ1-5 | TRBV7-2 | NA | 14 | CTSSLRPRGQPQHF
TRBJ2-3 | TRBV21-1 | few | 14 | CAPRMIKIADTQYF
TRBJ2-1 | TRBV7-8 | NA | 17 | CASSLGLIGGAYNEQFF
TRBJ2-3 | TRBV2 | few | 13 | CASMLRGRHTQYF
TRBJ1-2 | TRBV11-2 | few | 14 | CASSLERATYDYTF
TRBJ2-7 | TRBV20-1 | few | 13 | CSAREGRVYEQYF
TRBJ1-1 | TRBV20-1 | NA | 13 | CSARGTGRTEAFF
TRBJ2-7 | TRBV3-1 | NA | 14 | CASSREIGGYEQYF
TRBJ2-1 | TRBV12-3/TRBV12-4 | many | 15 | CASRMTGGEYNEQFF
TRBJ2-1 | TRBV4-2 | few | 18 | CASSPDPGIRGEMDEQFF
TRBJ1-1 | TRBV24-1 | few | 12 | CATSDFGGFAFF
TRBJ2-4 | TRBV9 | NA | 16 | CASSVGGALAKNIQYF
TRBJ2-7 | TRBV12-3/TRBV12-4 | NA | 15 | CASSFDSPGPYEQYF
TRBJ1-6 | TRBV5-5 | NA | 16 | CASNLVSGPQDSPLHF
TRBJ1-2 | TRBV12-3/TRBV12-4 | NA | 15 | CASRPGGGHNYGYTF
TRBJ1-1 | TRBV7-2 | NA | 13 | CASGYTTNTEAFF
TRBJ2-3 | TRBV9 | NA | 17 | CASSSYGAGGSTDTQYF
TRBJ2-3 | TRBV28 | few | 19 | CASSLFAGRTSPGTDTQYF
TRBJ2-1 | TRBV7-6 | NA | 16 | CASSLTWGVAYNEQFF
TRBJ1-2 | TRBV9 | NA | 10 | CASKSVGYTF
TRBJ2-5 | TRBV5-1 | NA | 11 | CASNQQETQYF
TRBJ2-1 | TRBV11-2 | few | 11 | CASSGYGEQFF
TRBJ1-2 | TRBV7-2 | few | 12 | CASSRGWGGYTF
TRBJ1-5 | TRBV4-3 | NA | 15 | CASSWKTGEGQPQHF
TRBJ2-5 | TRBV3-1 | NA | 14 | CASSDSPGQETQYF
TRBJ1-5 | TRBV15 | few | 17 | CATSTRIGRYSNQPQHF
TRBJ1-4 | TRBV4-2 | NA | 13 | CASSQRGNDKLFF
TRBJ2-7 | TRBV20-1 | NA | 13 | CSASGDRMYEQYF
TRBJ2-2 | TRBV18 | NA | 13 | CASSPTGGGELFF
TRBJ1-1 | TRBV29-1 | NA | 14 | CSVEGVLKNTEAFF
TRBJ1-2 | TRBV4-3 | NA | 13 | CASSQVTGRGYTF
TRBJ1-2 | TRBV12-3/TRBV12-4 | many | 12 | CASSRDRAGYTF
TRBJ2-7 | TRBV30 | few | 14 | CAWSPKTSSYEQYF
TRBJ2-1 | TRBV20-1 | NA | 16 | CSHAEASGRDYNEQFF
TRBJ1-1 | TRBV6-6 | NA | 15 | CASSRLRGVWTEAFF
TRBJ1-1 | TRBV6-1 | NA | 13 | CASILEWQHEAFF
TRBJ2-5 | TRBV5-6 | few | 18 | CASSFGPVWGQVRETQYF
TRBJ2-7 | TRBV9 | few | 16 | CASSGAPGTEPYEQYF
TRBJ2-1 | TRBV7-9 | NA | 11 | CASSVLSEQFF
TRBJ2-5 | TRBV7-8 | few | 14 | CASSSRWGRETQYF
TRBJ1-2 | TRBV7-6 | NA | 13 | CASSLRSGSGYTF
TRBJ1-5 | TRBV12-3/TRBV12-4 | NA | 15 | CASSFGSATNQPQHF
TRBJ1-1 | TRBV12-3/TRBV12-4 | NA | 11 | CASNVNAEAFF
TRBJ2-1 | TRBV6-6 | many | 15 | CASSSRQGSYNEQFF
TRBJ2-7 | TRBV5-1 | NA | 13 | CASSTNGAYEQYF
TRBJ2-7 | TRBV10-3 | NA | 11 | CAIRDSHEQYF
TRBJ2-7 | TRBV5-5 | NA | 15 | CASSPQRGDSYEQYF
TRBJ1-6 | TRBV4-3 | NA | 16 | CASSQDHAGGNSPLHF
TRBJ1-1 | TRBV9 | NA | 15 | CASSPVGGVNTEAFF
TRBJ2-3 | TRBV5-1 | NA | 14 | CASRGGMVTDTQYF